This TCR beta chain was sequenced for a study of breast tumors, draining lymph nodes, adjacent tissues. Samples came from axillary lymph nodes draining the breast cancer. MiXCR was run by TCRdb on the multiplex PCR reads, yielding one entry per CDR3 protein. The sample holds 200,000 to 300,000 distinct CDR3 sequences, around 30% seen once. The germline gives CDR1 SGHTA, CDR2 FQGNSA. The CDR3 loop spans 16 amino acids. V gave up 5 bases and J gave up 5 bases, with 21 bases separating them. This clonotype was counted ten times or more. Its specificity is not known. Study conclusions and caveats: Data fit most tumor T cells coming from lymph node, expanding in tumor. The lymph node origin of tumor T cells was framed as consistent with a hypothesis, not demonstrated. Tumors had less TCR diversity than lymph nodes, more than nontumor tissue. Luminal-like breast cancer showed significantly greater tumor-nontumor repertoire similarity than basal-like breast cancer did.

The chain uses TRBV7-2 and TRBJ2-5, with D unclear. This sequence originates from a female donor with breast cancer. Some clones in this sample may be carry-over from other donors' samples. Specimen: axillary lymph node tissue. This CDR3 reads CASSPTSRLLGETQYF. The CDR3 DNA follows: TGTGCCAGCAGCCCGACAAGCAGGCTCCTTGGCGAGACCCAGTACTTC.